This TCR beta chain was recorded in a study of T-cell memory formation after mild COVID-19. This clonotype was seen a handful of times. Its cognate antigen is unknown. Broader study findings: There was no confirmation that second-wave clones peaking on day 37 were SARS-CoV-2 specific. The appearance of some responding clones in pre-infection memory suggested that cross-reactive memory joined.

Constant-segment-primed 5'RACE gave TCR alpha and TCR beta cDNA libraries with sample barcodes and UMIs. TCRdb re-called the 5' RACE reads through MiXCR, storing one row per CDR3 protein. The data contain approximately 170,000 distinct CDR3 sequences, 13% of them singletons. V gave up 2 bases and J gave up 6 bases; unmatched junction bases: 6. In germline, CDR1 is SGHTA, CDR2 FQGNSA. There are 15 residues in the CDR3. The receptor comes from a man between 18 and 29 years old who had mild COVID-19 (a few samples of this study predate the infection). Cell type and time point are not known. The sample consisted of PBMCs or a T cell subset sorted from them (not recorded which). The gene calls are TRBV7-2 and TRBJ2-5, with TRBD2 identical over 10 bases. DNA for the CDR3: TGTGCCAGCAGCTTACCCAGCGGGGGGGCCAAGACCCAGTACTTC. Translating it yields CASSLPSGGAKTQYF.